The present entry profiles one TCR beta chain with its context. There is no known antigen for this receptor. No base quality information exists; no much larger clone differs at one position. According to the germline V gene, CDR1 reads MNHEY and CDR2 reads SVGAGI. The CDR3 runs 15 amino acids, cysteine and phenylalanine included. Here the CDR3 DNA is all that survives: 45 bases in frame from base 1. V trim: 5 bases; J trim: 5 bases; unmatched bases: 11. The trial excluded patients who had a history of autoimmune disease or who were on systemic immunosuppression. Peripheral blood for TCR sequencing was collected from all dose cohorts at baseline, on cycle 4 day 1, and on cycle 7 day 1. Samples were obtained from an open-label, multicenter, first-in-human phase I dose-escalation trial of ivuxolimab. The trial enrolled adults with locally advanced or metastatic head and neck squamous cell, hepatocellular, melanoma or renal cell carcinoma. Before TCR sequencing, CD4+ T cells and CD8+ T cells from peripheral blood were sorted into separate populations.

For sequencing of the TCRbeta CDR3 region, genomic DNA was extracted from the sorted cells. The immunoSEQ Assay was used to sequence the TCRbeta CDR3 regions. In TCRdb, the immuneACCESS table is reduced to in-frame sequences with V and J assigned. These tables do not hold every clone; where another copy was compared, an unresolved V gene accounts for under half, and the others remain unexplained. The sample yields 70,000 or so clones; around 83% were counted once. About 2.1% of the sample is in the top ten clones. This sample was included in a study of OX40 agonist ivuxolimab in advanced cancers. Concerning the study at large: Ivuxolimab was an agonistic, fully human IgG2 monoclonal antibody directed against OX40 (CD134), a costimulatory receptor. The paper reports the monotherapy dose-escalation portion (N of about 47 patients) of the phase I ivuxolimab trial. Partial responses were achieved by three dose-escalation patients, of whom one had hepatocellular carcinoma and two had cutaneous melanoma. Peripheral TCRbeta sequencing was intended to test whether TCR sequence diversity was altered and clonal T-cell expansion was caused by ivuxolimab. In the dose-escalation cohort, approximately 83% of patients were male, and the mean age was 60 years with a range of about 20 to 80. Of the approximately 54 patients in dose escalation, about 20 had hepatocellular carcinoma, approximately 15 had melanoma, 9 had renal cell carcinoma and 9 had head and neck cancer. Prior anti-PD-1, anti-PD-L1 or anti-CTLA-4 therapy was permitted, and 30% to 45% of dose-escalation patients had received checkpoint inhibitors. Intravenous ivuxolimab was administered to patients every 2 weeks at six dose levels: 0.01, 0.1, 0.3, 1.5, 3 and 10 mg/kg.

The study at large found these results: At doses from 0.1 to 3.0 mg/kg, clonal expansion was seen in both CD4+ and CD8+ blood T cells between baseline and week 6. Antigen specificity was not determined for the clonally expanded peripheral T cells. After ivuxolimab, more expanded clones were found on average in CD8+ T cells than in CD4+ T cells. Low levels of normalized T-cell clonal expansion were also shown by some nonresponding patients. In the 0.1-3.0 mg/kg groups, partial responders had among the lowest normalized peripheral clonal expansion, particularly in CD8+ T cells.

The source material was CD4+ or CD8+ T cells sorted from blood, sampled in a trial of the OX40 agonist ivuxolimab. The receptor was derived from an adult with an advanced solid tumor such as melanoma, head and neck, liver or kidney cancer. In this chain, TRBV6-5 is recombined with TRBJ2-5, with 7 bases in between that match TRBD1. The encoded CDR3 is CASSRDSGGWETQYF. The DNA sequence follows: TGTGCCAGCAGTAGGGACAGCGGTGGGTGGGAGACCCAGTACTTC.